Listed below are T cell receptor beta chains from one sample, sequenced in a study of blood T cells in healthy people across ages. TCRdb passed the 5' RACE reads through MiXCR, listing each CDR3 protein once. The sample yields 1.5 million to 2 million distinct CDR3 sequences, 28% seen once. Sequences were obtained from blood. The receptors were sampled from a woman aged 25 to 45 in good health. Both conserved end residues are part of each CDR3. The D gene is left open where the match is weak. Clone size, where shown, is once, few, many, or a class for clones that have expanded.

v_call: TRBV11-2; clone_size: .; j_call: TRBJ2-1; d_call: .; cdr3_aa: CASSSTRGPSNQQFF; cdr3_nt: TGTGCCAGCAGCTCCACGAGGGGACCGAGCAATCAGCAGTTCTTC
v_call: TRBV7-9; clone_size: few; j_call: TRBJ1-2; d_call: .; cdr3_aa: CASSPNRVHTF; cdr3_nt: TGTGCCAGCAGCCCCAACAGGGTCCACACCTTC
v_call: TRBV15; clone_size: .; j_call: TRBJ2-3; d_call: .; cdr3_aa: CATSRLSGTDTQYF; cdr3_nt: TGTGCCACCAGCAGACTAAGCGGCACAGATACGCAGTATTTT
v_call: TRBV12-3/TRBV12-4; clone_size: few; j_call: TRBJ1-2; d_call: .; cdr3_aa: CASSERVQSDYGYTF; cdr3_nt: TGTGCCAGCAGTGAGAGGGTTCAGTCCGACTATGGCTACACCTTC
v_call: TRBV29-1; clone_size: .; j_call: TRBJ1-2; d_call: .; cdr3_aa: CSPAKESNYGYTF; cdr3_nt: TGCAGCCCCGCAAAAGAATCAAACTATGGCTACACCTTC
v_call: TRBV29-1; clone_size: many; j_call: TRBJ1-2; d_call: .; cdr3_aa: CSGGGHNAHGYTF; cdr3_nt: TGCAGCGGGGGTGGACATAACGCCCATGGCTACACCTTC
v_call: TRBV29-1; clone_size: few; j_call: TRBJ2-3; d_call: .; cdr3_aa: CSAWTDSTDTQYF; cdr3_nt: TGCAGCGCTTGGACGGACAGCACAGATACGCAGTATTTT
v_call: TRBV19; clone_size: .; j_call: TRBJ1-4; d_call: .; cdr3_aa: CASSIQGTATNEKLFF; cdr3_nt: TGTGCCAGTAGTATACAGGGGACTGCAACTAATGAAAAACTGTTTTTT
v_call: TRBV6-1; clone_size: few; j_call: TRBJ2-3; d_call: .; cdr3_aa: CASSEWQADTQYF; cdr3_nt: TGTGCCAGCAGTGAATGGCAGGCAGATACGCAGTATTTT
v_call: TRBV6-5; clone_size: many; j_call: TRBJ2-1; d_call: .; cdr3_aa: CASSQNTRADAFF; cdr3_nt: TGTGCCAGCAGCCAAAACACCCGCGCAGACGCGTTCTTC
v_call: TRBV12-3/TRBV12-4; clone_size: .; j_call: TRBJ1-1; d_call: TRBD1; cdr3_aa: CASTGATGDTEAFF; cdr3_nt: TGTGCCAGCACCGGGGCCACAGGGGATACTGAAGCTTTCTTT
v_call: TRBV18; clone_size: .; j_call: TRBJ2-7; d_call: .; cdr3_aa: CASSPGVSGDEQYF; cdr3_nt: TGTGCCAGCTCACCAGGCGTATCCGGTGACGAGCAGTACTTC
v_call: TRBV6-5; clone_size: many; j_call: TRBJ2-3; d_call: .; cdr3_aa: CASSQDGAIDTLYF; cdr3_nt: TGTGCCAGCAGCCAGGATGGGGCTATAGATACGCTGTATTTT
v_call: TRBV20-1; clone_size: many; j_call: TRBJ2-7; d_call: TRBD2; cdr3_aa: CSARLLAESSYEQYF; cdr3_nt: TGCAGTGCTAGATTGCTAGCGGAGAGCTCCTACGAGCAGTACTTC
v_call: TRBV5-1; clone_size: many; j_call: TRBJ2-3; d_call: .; cdr3_aa: CASSSTYTDTQYF; cdr3_nt: TGCGCCAGCTCCAGTACCTACACAGATACGCAGTATTTT
v_call: TRBV6-6; clone_size: .; j_call: TRBJ2-1; d_call: .; cdr3_aa: CASSYLPNFEQFF; cdr3_nt: TGTGCCAGCAGTTACTTACCTAATTTTGAGCAGTTCTTC
v_call: TRBV10-3; clone_size: many; j_call: TRBJ2-5; d_call: .; cdr3_aa: CATQPAGRVETQYF; cdr3_nt: TGTGCCACCCAGCCGGCGGGACGCGTTGAGACCCAGTACTTC
v_call: TRBV20-1; clone_size: few; j_call: TRBJ2-1; d_call: TRBD2; cdr3_aa: CSAYASGGSYNEQFF; cdr3_nt: TGCAGTGCTTACGCTAGCGGGGGGTCCTACAATGAGCAGTTCTTC
v_call: TRBV6-4; clone_size: many; j_call: TRBJ2-3; d_call: TRBD2; cdr3_aa: CASSGGAGADTQYF; cdr3_nt: TGTGCCAGCAGTGGAGGAGCGGGAGCAGATACGCAGTATTTT